This paragraph covers one T cell receptor beta chain sequence. Sequencing was performed with immunoSEQ multiplex PCR; in TCRdb, only in-frame clones are kept and a portion is missing. This sample has some 10,000 clones; roughly 72% occur once, and the top ten carry approximately 14%. This CDR3 has 15 residues. The junction had 6 bases not matched to a gene; V was cut back by 7 bases and J by 5 bases. Germline V gene lookup returns CDR1 MNHNS and CDR2 SASEGT. The sample is drawn from a study of sequential checkpoint blockade in melanoma. Regarding treatment: randomized to nivolumab then ipilimumab (arm A) or the reverse (arm B).

The material sequenced was CD8+ T cells sorted from blood (inferred from file names), taken from a patient given nivolumab and ipilimumab in sequence. The chain uses TRBV6-1 and TRBJ2-3; 13 bases are shared with TRBD2. This TCR was recovered from a human donor with melanoma. This CDR3 is CASMERTSGGDTQYF. For the CDR3, the DNA is TGTGCCAGCATGGAGCGGACTAGCGGGGGAGATACGCAGTATTTT.